These 14 T cell receptor beta chains share one sample of origin, sequenced in a study of T cells after yellow fever vaccination. MiXCR was run by TCRdb on the 5' RACE reads, yielding one entry per CDR3 protein. Of more than 250,000 distinct CDR3 sequences in the sample, roughly 7% are singletons; the top ten hold 15% to 20%. The input for sequencing was PBMCs, taken 35 to 50 days after the first yellow fever vaccination. The receptor source for this set is a man younger than 30 who received the YFV17D yellow fever vaccine.

This clonotype was counted many times. V and J are TRBV25-1 and TRBJ1-2; D is undetermined. V lost 3 bases and J 4 bases, leaving 12 bases between the germline ends. This CDR3 spans 14 amino acids. Germline CDR1 and CDR2: MGHDK and SYGVNS. The CDR3 region has the DNA TGTGCCAGCAGTGATTTCGACGGGATCTATGGCTACACCTTC. Amino acid sequence: CASSDFDGIYGYTF.

This rearrangement joins TRBV7-2 to TRBJ1-6; D gene ambiguous. The CDR3 runs to 14 residues. Trimming pared 3 bases from V and 5 bases from J, leaving 8 bases between. Germline lookup yields CDR1 SGHTA and CDR2 FQGNSA. In DNA, the CDR3 is TGTGCCAGCAGCTTTATCGCAGATAATTCACCCCTCCACTTT. This sequence encodes CASSFIADNSPLHF.

The chain combines TRBV12-3 or TRBV12-4 with TRBJ2-7; no clear D gene. V lost 0 bases to trimming and J lost 5 bases, with 5 bases between them. The length of the CDR3 is 12 residues. The CDR3 nucleotides read TGTGCCAGCAGTTTAGCGCTGAACGAGCAGTACTTC. Translation gives CASSLALNEQYF.

The chain combines TRBV20-1 with TRBJ1-5; weak D call: TRBD1 (5 bases). This CDR3 has 14 residues. Germline V gives CDR1 DFQATT, CDR2 SNEGSKA (reference sequence). Trimming took off 4 bases at V and 2 bases at J, with 12 bases between the two ends. CDR3 nucleotides: TGCAGTGCTAAAGATGCCAGGGGCAATCAGCCCCAGCATTTT. It yields the protein CSAKDARGNQPQHF.

The chain joins TRBV19 to TRBJ2-2; no clear D. Trimming removed 7 bases from V and 6 bases from J, with 18 bases in between. Looked up from germline, CDR1 is LNHDA and CDR2 is SQIVND (reference sequence). This CDR3 is 15 amino acids long. The CDR3 coding sequence is TGTGCCAGTACCCTCCACCTGGCGGACCCCGGGGAGCTGTTTTTT. Translated: CASTLHLADPGELFF.

This clonotype was recorded many times. The chain couples TRBV4-3 to TRBJ2-2; tentative D call: TRBD1 (5 bases). This CDR3 contains 13 residues. The V and J ends lost 4 bases and 5 bases respectively, with 8 bases between them. Germline CDR1 and CDR2: LGHNA and YSLEER. CDR3 in amino acids: CASSPQGTGELFF. The DNA of the CDR3 is TGCGCCAGCAGCCCCCAGGGTACCGGGGAGCTGTTTTTT.

The chain has TRBV7-2 and TRBJ1-2, with TRBD1 matching over 7 bases. This CDR3 contains 13 residues. Germline V gene sequence: CDR1 SGHTA, CDR2 FQGNSA. The trim removed 1 base at V and 8 bases at J, leaving 4 bases unmatched. This CDR3 is CASSLGGQIGYTF. Written as DNA, the CDR3 is TGTGCCAGCAGCTTAGGGGGACAGATCGGCTACACCTTC.

The chain couples TRBV5-1 to TRBJ1-3; D is uncertain. Germline assignment: CDR1 SGHRS and CDR2 YFSETQ. The CDR3 has 15 amino acids. V was shortened by 1 base and J by 0 bases, with 8 bases between the two germline ends. CDR3 residues: CASSLPESSGNTIYF. In DNA, the CDR3 is TGCGCCAGCAGCTTGCCCGAGAGCTCTGGAAACACCATATATTTT.

A few counts support this clonotype. V usage is TRBV7-9 and J usage is TRBJ1-2; D might be TRBD1 (5 bases). Between the trimmed V and J ends, which lost 5 bases and 1 base, there was a span of 11 bases. The CDR3 length is 14 residues. The germline V gene has CDR1 SEHNR and CDR2 FQNEAQ (reference sequence). CDR3 in amino acids: CASSGGTDNYGYTF. The CDR3 DNA follows: TGTGCCAGCAGCGGCGGGACGGATAACTATGGCTACACCTTC.

The sample holds a few counts of this clonotype. The chain employs TRBV28 and TRBJ1-5; D ambiguous. CDR3 length: 12 amino acids. Germline lookup yields CDR1 MDHEN and CDR2 SYDVKM. Trimming pared 6 bases from V and 11 bases from J, leaving 14 bases between. CDR3 protein: CASSLQLGAQHF. The CDR3 coding sequence is TGTGCCAGCAGCCTTCAATTGGGTGCCCAGCATTTT.

This clonotype was found many times. The J gene is TRBJ2-5, the V gene TRBV5-1, with D perhaps TRBD2 (5 bases). The CDR3 is made up of 13 amino acids. Germline CDR1 and CDR2: SGHRS and YFSETQ. V dropped 2 bases and J dropped 1 base, with 6 bases sitting between them. The CDR3 bases are TGCGCCAGCAGCTTAGCGGTCCAAGAGACCCAGTACTTC. Translated, it gives CASSLAVQETQYF.

This clonotype was detected a few times. A junction end diverges from the germline sequence, so it may reflect a read error. The rearrangement links TRBV12-3 or TRBV12-4 to TRBJ1-5; D may be TRBD1 (5 bases). The CDR3 has 16 amino acids. The CDR3 DNA follows: TGTGCCAGCAGTTCTGGGACCTCGGGGAGCAATCACCCCCAGCATTTT. Amino acids: CASSSGTSGSNHPQHF.

This clonotype has a handful of counts. V gene TRBV5-1 combines with J gene TRBJ2-2; weak D call: TRBD2 (6 bases). V lost 3 bases and J lost 9, with 21 bases in between. Looked up from germline, CDR1 is SGHRS and CDR2 is YFSETQ. This CDR3 comprises 16 residues. The CDR3 DNA reads as TGCGCCAGCAGCTGGATCGGGAGTTCTATCGACCGGGAGCTGTTTTTT. This codes for CASSWIGSSIDRELFF.

This clonotype showed up just a few times. This chain connects TRBV20-1 to TRBJ1-2, with unresolved D. Per germline, CDR1 DFQATT and CDR2 SNEGSKA (reference sequence). Trimming cost V 3 bases and J 4 bases, with 6 bases left between them. This CDR3 has 11 residues. The CDR3 region is CSASRTYGYTF. The CDR3 DNA reads as TGCAGTGCTAGCAGAACCTATGGCTACACCTTC.